Listed below are T cell receptor beta chains from one sample, sequenced in a study of cytomegalovirus exposure and HLA in healthy donors. TCRdb's table, derived via immunoSEQ multiplex PCR, lists solely in-frame clones and lacks some. The sample yields nearly 200,000 clones, approximately 87% seen once. The sample taken for sequencing was PBMCs. These receptors were taken from a man under 40 in good health and CMV-seronegative. CDR3s include the opening cysteine and the closing phenylalanine or tryptophan. Each record gives: V gene, clone size, D gene, J gene, CDR3 protein, CDR3 DNA. D genes are given only for firm matches. Clone sizes are given selectively: once, few, many, or a class where the clone is expanded.

TRBV28	NA	NA	TRBJ1-5	CASSSTGGPQHF	TGTGCCAGCAGTTCAACGGGGGGGCCCCAGCATTTT
TRBV27	NA	NA	TRBJ2-7	CASSFGEQYF	TGTGCCAGCAGTTTCGGGGAGCAGTACTTC
TRBV29-1	NA	TRBD1	TRBJ2-7	CSVVGTGGYEQYF	TGCAGCGTTGTAGGGACAGGGGGCTACGAGCAGTACTTC
TRBV4-1	NA	NA	TRBJ2-6	CASSQAGQQSGANVLTF	TGCGCCAGCAGCCAAGCCGGACAGCAGTCTGGGGCCAACGTCCTGACTTTC
TRBV11-2	once	TRBD1	TRBJ1-4	CASRQNRGQSVEKLFF	TGTGCCAGCAGACAGAACAGGGGGCAAAGTGTTGAAAAACTGTTTTTT
TRBV6-1	NA	NA	TRBJ1-4	CASSEPVENEKLFF	TGTGCCAGCAGTGAGCCGGTGGAGAATGAAAAACTGTTTTTT
TRBV27	NA	TRBD1	TRBJ1-1	CASMGQGVQGTEAFF	TGTGCCAGCATGGGACAGGGGGTCCAGGGCACTGAAGCTTTCTTT
TRBV28	NA	NA	TRBJ2-2	CASSLEWADRELFF	TGTGCCAGCAGCCTCGAGTGGGCAGATAGGGAGCTGTTTTTT
TRBV21-1	NA	NA	TRBJ1-1	CASSKVGGGGNTEAFF	TGTGCCAGCAGCAAAGTTGGAGGGGGGGGGAACACTGAAGCTTTCTTT
TRBV30	NA	NA	TRBJ2-3	CAWSTVAVTDTQYF	TGTGCCTGGAGTACGGTAGCGGTCACAGATACGCAGTATTTT
TRBV7-9	NA	NA	TRBJ1-4	CSSTGGGGATNEKLFF	TGTTCCAGCACCGGAGGAGGAGGGGCGACTAATGAAAAACTGTTTTTT
TRBV7-2	NA	NA	TRBJ1-5	CASSLAMGQYSNQPQHF	TGTGCCAGCAGCTTAGCGATGGGGCAGTATAGCAATCAGCCCCAGCATTTT
TRBV4-1	NA	NA	TRBJ1-2	CASSHLTPDYNYGYTF	TGCGCCAGCAGCCACCTCACCCCTGACTATAACTATGGCTACACCTTC
TRBV6-5	once	NA	TRBJ1-2	CASSFDGGRNGYTF	TGTGCCAGCAGCTTCGACGGAGGGCGCAATGGCTACACCTTC
TRBV6-1	NA	NA	TRBJ1-5	CASSDVVGGEFDQPQHF	TGTGCCAGCAGTGACGTTGTTGGAGGAGAGTTCGATCAGCCCCAGCATTTT
TRBV5-1	NA	NA	TRBJ1-2	CASRPGAGGTNYGYTF	TGCGCCAGCAGACCCGGTGCGGGGGGCACGAACTATGGCTACACCTTC
TRBV25-1	NA	TRBD1	TRBJ2-7	CASSEISGGMYEQYF	TGTGCCAGCAGTGAAATCTCAGGGGGTATGTACGAGCAGTACTTC
TRBV7-8	NA	NA	TRBJ2-3	CASSLGGGAGDTQYF	TGTGCCAGCAGCTTAGGAGGGGGGGCGGGAGATACGCAGTATTTT
TRBV5-1	NA	NA	TRBJ1-5	CASSLDQGLGPQHF	TGCGCCAGCAGCTTGGACCAGGGGTTAGGGCCCCAGCATTTT
TRBV4-2	NA	TRBD1	TRBJ1-4	CASSQGTAGTGNEKLFF	TGTGCCAGCAGCCAAGGGACGGCCGGGACAGGGAATGAAAAACTGTTTTTT
TRBV6-5	NA	NA	TRBJ1-1	CASSYSIPGNTEAFF	TGTGCCAGCAGTTACTCGATCCCGGGGAACACTGAAGCTTTCTTT
TRBV7-8	NA	TRBD1	TRBJ1-1	CAEYRPGQGRAAEAFF	TGTGCCGAATACCGACCGGGACAGGGGAGGGCCGCTGAAGCTTTCTTT
TRBV6-5	NA	NA	TRBJ2-6	CASSLDRSGANVLTF	TGTGCCAGCAGTCTCGACAGATCTGGGGCCAACGTCCTGACTTTC
TRBV7-2	NA	NA	TRBJ2-5	CASSSQTVETQYF	TGTGCCAGCAGCTCCCAGACAGTGGAGACCCAGTACTTC
TRBV7-2	few	NA	TRBJ1-2	CASSSTGNYGYTF	TGTGCCAGCAGCTCAACAGGGAACTATGGCTACACCTTC
TRBV7-8	NA	TRBD1	TRBJ2-7	CASRTGGKFHEQYF	TGTGCCAGTCGCACAGGGGGCAAGTTCCACGAGCAGTACTTC
TRBV4-2	NA	NA	TRBJ2-4	CASSQTGRNIQYF	TGTGCCAGCAGCCAAACAGGAAGAAACATTCAGTACTTC
TRBV7-2	NA	TRBD1	TRBJ2-2	CASSRDQGAGTGELFF	TGTGCCAGCAGCCGAGACCAGGGGGCGGGCACCGGGGAGCTGTTTTTT
TRBV27	NA	TRBD2	TRBJ2-5	CASSFNGLAGVQETQYF	TGTGCCAGCAGTTTCAATGGACTAGCGGGGGTTCAAGAGACCCAGTACTTC
TRBV27	NA	TRBD1	TRBJ2-3	CASSARQGADTQYF	TGTGCCAGCAGCGCGCGACAGGGGGCAGATACGCAGTATTTT
TRBV6-1	NA	TRBD2	TRBJ2-7	CASPVTSGSSYEQYF	TGTGCCAGCCCTGTAACTAGCGGGAGCTCCTACGAGCAGTACTTC
TRBV4-3	NA	TRBD2	TRBJ2-1	CASSQEASGGGSYNEQFF	TGCGCCAGCAGCCAAGAGGCTAGCGGGGGTGGCTCCTACAATGAGCAGTTCTTC
TRBV5-1	NA	NA	TRBJ2-7	CASSLAGRAPSEQYF	TGCGCCAGCAGCTTGGCGGGCAGGGCCCCTTCCGAGCAGTACTTC
TRBV19	NA	TRBD1	TRBJ1-5	CASLGQGASNQPQHF	TGTGCCAGTTTAGGACAGGGGGCAAGCAATCAGCCCCAGCATTTT
TRBV19	NA	NA	TRBJ2-5	CASSIGGTGQETQYF	TGTGCCAGTAGTATCGGGGGAACGGGCCAAGAGACCCAGTACTTC
TRBV7-9	NA	NA	TRBJ2-1	CASTLLGPGHNEQFF	TGTGCCAGCACCCTATTAGGCCCAGGGCACAATGAGCAGTTCTTC
TRBV5-1	NA	NA	TRBJ2-7	CASSLAPVYEQYF	TGCGCCAGCAGCTTGGCTCCTGTCTACGAGCAGTACTTC
TRBV28	NA	TRBD2	TRBJ2-5	CASSVLAEEETQYF	TGTGCCAGCAGTGTACTAGCGGAAGAAGAGACCCAGTACTTC
TRBV14	NA	TRBD2	TRBJ2-7	CASSQTSGRMVQYF	TGTGCCAGCAGCCAAACTAGCGGGAGAATGGTGCAGTACTTC
TRBV30	once	NA	TRBJ1-2	CAWTLLGAGYTF	TGTGCCTGGACCCTCTTGGGGGCTGGCTACACCTTC
TRBV6-5	NA	TRBD1	TRBJ2-3	CASTRDRSTDTQYF	TGTGCCAGCACCAGGGACAGGAGCACAGATACGCAGTATTTT
TRBV10-3	NA	NA	TRBJ1-5	CAISEDSYQPQHF	TGTGCCATCAGTGAGGACAGCTATCAGCCCCAGCATTTT
TRBV23-1	NA	TRBD1	TRBJ2-5	CASRGTADLWETQYF	TGCGCCAGCAGAGGGACAGCCGATCTGTGGGAGACCCAGTACTTC
TRBV5-1	few	TRBD1	TRBJ2-2	CASSLAPTGSNTGELFF	TGCGCCAGCAGCTTGGCCCCGACAGGGTCGAACACCGGGGAGCTGTTTTTT
TRBV30	NA	NA	TRBJ1-1	CAWSKRSMANTEAFF	TGTGCCTGGAGTAAGCGGTCGATGGCCAACACTGAAGCTTTCTTT
TRBV28	NA	NA	TRBJ2-7	CASRHRVGEAEQYF	TGTGCCAGCAGACACAGGGTCGGCGAGGCCGAGCAGTACTTC
TRBV29-1	NA	TRBD2	TRBJ2-3	CSVEGGGSSDTRYF	TGCAGCGTTGAAGGGGGCGGGAGCTCAGATACGCGGTATTTT
TRBV27	NA	TRBD1	TRBJ1-1	CASHVGTEAFF	TGTGCCAGCCACGTCGGGACAGAGGCTTTCTTT
TRBV5-1	NA	NA	TRBJ1-5	CASSFGSNQPQHF	TGCGCCAGCAGCTTCGGGAGCAATCAGCCCCAGCATTTT
TRBV28	NA	TRBD1	TRBJ1-2	CASSSTGESYGYTF	TGTGCCAGCAGTTCGACAGGGGAGTCCTATGGCTACACCTTC
TRBV6-5	NA	NA	TRBJ2-7	CASSDPASGREQYF	TGTGCCAGCAGTGACCCCGCTTCAGGGCGGGAGCAGTACTTC
TRBV7-2	once	NA	TRBJ1-4	CASSLVSGGLFF	TGTGCCAGCAGCTTGGTGTCGGGTGGACTGTTTTTT
TRBV28	NA	TRBD1	TRBJ2-7	CASSLGDRVGYYEQYF	TGTGCCAGCAGTTTAGGGGACAGGGTGGGTTACTACGAGCAGTACTTC
TRBV18	NA	TRBD1	TRBJ1-2	CASSDRDRDFYGYTF	TGTGCCAGCTCAGACCGGGACAGGGATTTCTATGGCTACACCTTC